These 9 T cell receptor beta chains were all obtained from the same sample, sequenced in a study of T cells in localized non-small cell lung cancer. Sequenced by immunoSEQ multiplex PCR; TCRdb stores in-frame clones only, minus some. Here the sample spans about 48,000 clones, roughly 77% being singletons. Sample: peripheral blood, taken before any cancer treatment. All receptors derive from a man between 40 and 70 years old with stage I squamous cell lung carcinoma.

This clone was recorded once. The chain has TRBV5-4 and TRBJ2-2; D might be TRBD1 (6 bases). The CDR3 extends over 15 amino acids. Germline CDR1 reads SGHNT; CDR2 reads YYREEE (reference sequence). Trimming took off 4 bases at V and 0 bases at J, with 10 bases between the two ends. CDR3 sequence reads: CASSQGTTNTGELFF. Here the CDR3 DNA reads TGTGCCAGCAGCCAAGGGACAACGAACACCGGGGAGCTGTTTTTT. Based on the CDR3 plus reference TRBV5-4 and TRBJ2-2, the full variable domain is ETGVTQSPTHLIKTRGQQVTLRCSSQSGHNTVSWYQQALGQGPQFIFQYYREEENGRGNFPPRFSGLQFPNYSSELNVNALELDDSALYLCASSQGTTNTGELFFGEGSRLTVL.

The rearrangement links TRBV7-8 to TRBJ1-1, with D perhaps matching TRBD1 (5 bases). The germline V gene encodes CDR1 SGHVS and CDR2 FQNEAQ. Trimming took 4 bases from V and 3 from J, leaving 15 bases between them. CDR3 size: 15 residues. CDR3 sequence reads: CASSSNRRLDTEAFF. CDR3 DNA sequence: TGTGCCAGCAGCTCCAACAGGAGGTTGGACACTGAAGCTTTCTTT.

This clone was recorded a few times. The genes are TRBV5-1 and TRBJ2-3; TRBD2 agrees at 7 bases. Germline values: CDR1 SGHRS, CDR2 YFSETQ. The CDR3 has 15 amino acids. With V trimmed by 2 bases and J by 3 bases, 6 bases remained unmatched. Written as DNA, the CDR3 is TGCGCCAGCAGCTTCAGCGGGGATAGGACAGATACGCAGTATTTT. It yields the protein CASSFSGDRTDTQYF.

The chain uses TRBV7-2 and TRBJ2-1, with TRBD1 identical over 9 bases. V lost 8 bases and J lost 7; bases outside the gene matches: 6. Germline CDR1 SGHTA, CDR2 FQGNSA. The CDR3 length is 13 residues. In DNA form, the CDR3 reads TGTGCCAGCCTCCAACAGGGGGCTAATGAGCAGTTCTTC. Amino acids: CASLQQGANEQFF.

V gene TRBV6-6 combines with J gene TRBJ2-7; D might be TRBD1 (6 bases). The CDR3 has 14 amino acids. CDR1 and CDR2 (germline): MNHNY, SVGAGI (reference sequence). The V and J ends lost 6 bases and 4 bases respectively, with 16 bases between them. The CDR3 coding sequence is TGTGCCAGCAGCCGGGAACAGGGACCTTACGAGCAGTACTTC. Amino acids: CASSREQGPYEQYF.

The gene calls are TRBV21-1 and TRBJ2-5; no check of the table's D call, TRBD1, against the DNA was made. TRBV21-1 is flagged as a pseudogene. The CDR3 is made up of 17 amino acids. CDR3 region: CASSKGQGATGLETQYF. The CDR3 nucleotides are TGTGCCAGCAGCAAAGGACAGGGGGCGACTGGCTTAGAGACCCAGTACTTC.

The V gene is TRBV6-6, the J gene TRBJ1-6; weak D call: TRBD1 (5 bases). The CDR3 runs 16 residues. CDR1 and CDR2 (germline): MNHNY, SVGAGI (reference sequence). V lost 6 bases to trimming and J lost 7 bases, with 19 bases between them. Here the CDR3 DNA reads TGTGCCAGCAGCCCCCTGGGGCGGTCGCGAAATTCACCCCTCCACTTT. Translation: CASSPLGRSRNSPLHF.

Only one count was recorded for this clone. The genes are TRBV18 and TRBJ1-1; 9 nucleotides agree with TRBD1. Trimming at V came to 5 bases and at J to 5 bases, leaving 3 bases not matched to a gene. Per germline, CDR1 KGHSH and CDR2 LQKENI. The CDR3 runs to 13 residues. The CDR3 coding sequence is TGTGCCAGCTCAAGGGACAGGGCTACTGAAGCTTTCTTT. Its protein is CASSRDRATEAFF.

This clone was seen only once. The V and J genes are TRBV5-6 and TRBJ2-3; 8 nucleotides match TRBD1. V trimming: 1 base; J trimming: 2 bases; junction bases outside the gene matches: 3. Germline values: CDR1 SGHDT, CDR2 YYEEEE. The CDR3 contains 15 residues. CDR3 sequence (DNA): TGTGCCAGCAGCTTGCCCAGGGGGCCCACAGATACGCAGTATTTT. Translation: CASSLPRGPTDTQYF.